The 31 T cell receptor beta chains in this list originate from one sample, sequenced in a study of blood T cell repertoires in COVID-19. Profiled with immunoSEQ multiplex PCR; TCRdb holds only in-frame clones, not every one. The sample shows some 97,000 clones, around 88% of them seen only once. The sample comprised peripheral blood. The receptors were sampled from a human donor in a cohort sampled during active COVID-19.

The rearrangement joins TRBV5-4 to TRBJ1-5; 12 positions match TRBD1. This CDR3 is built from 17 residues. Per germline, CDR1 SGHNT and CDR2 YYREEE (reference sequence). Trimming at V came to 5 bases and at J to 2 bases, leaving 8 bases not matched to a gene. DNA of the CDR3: TGTGCCAGCAGTTCCGGGACAGGGGGCTCGGGCAATCAGCCCCAGCATTTT. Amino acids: CASSSGTGGSGNQPQHF.

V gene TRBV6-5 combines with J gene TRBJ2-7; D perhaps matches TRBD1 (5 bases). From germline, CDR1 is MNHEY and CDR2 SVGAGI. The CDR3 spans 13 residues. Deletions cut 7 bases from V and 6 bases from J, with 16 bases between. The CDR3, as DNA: TGTGCCAGCATCTCCAGGGTTTCGCGCGAGCAGTACTTC. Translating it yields CASISRVSREQYF.

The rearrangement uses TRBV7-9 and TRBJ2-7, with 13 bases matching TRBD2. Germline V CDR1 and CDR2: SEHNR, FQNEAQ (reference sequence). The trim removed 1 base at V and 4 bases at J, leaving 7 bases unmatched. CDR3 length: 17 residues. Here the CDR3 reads CASSLGILAGGLYEQYF. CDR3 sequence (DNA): TGTGCCAGCAGCTTAGGAATACTAGCGGGAGGGTTATACGAGCAGTACTTC.

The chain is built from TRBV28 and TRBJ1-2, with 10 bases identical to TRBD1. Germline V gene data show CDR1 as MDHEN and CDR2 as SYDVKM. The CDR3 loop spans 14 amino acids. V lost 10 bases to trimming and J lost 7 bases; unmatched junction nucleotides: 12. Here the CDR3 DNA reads TGTGCCACCGCCGGGGGACAGGGGATGGGTGGCTACACCTTC. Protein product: CATAGGQGMGGYTF.

As DNA, the CDR3 is TGTGCCACCAGTTCCCAGGGGCTCCCCTACGAGCAGTACTTC. Its protein is CATSSQGLPYEQYF. The V call is TRBV24-1, the J call TRBJ2-7; D may be TRBD1 (6 bases). CDR1 KGHDR and CDR2 SFDVKD come from the germline V gene. The CDR3 totals 14 residues. V was cut by 6 bases and J by 2 bases, with 13 bases left in between.

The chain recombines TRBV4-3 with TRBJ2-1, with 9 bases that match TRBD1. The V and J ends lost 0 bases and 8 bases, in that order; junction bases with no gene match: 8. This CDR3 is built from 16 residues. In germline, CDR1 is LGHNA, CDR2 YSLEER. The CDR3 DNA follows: TGCGCCAGCAGCCAAGATTTGACGACAGGGGGGGATGAGCAGTTCTTC. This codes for CASSQDLTTGGDEQFF.

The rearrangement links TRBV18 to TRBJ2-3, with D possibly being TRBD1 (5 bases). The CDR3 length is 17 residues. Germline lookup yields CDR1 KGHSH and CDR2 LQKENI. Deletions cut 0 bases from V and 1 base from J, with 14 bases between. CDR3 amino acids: CASSPPQGSVGTDTQYF. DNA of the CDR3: TGTGCCAGCTCACCACCGCAGGGATCGGTGGGCACAGATACGCAGTATTTT.

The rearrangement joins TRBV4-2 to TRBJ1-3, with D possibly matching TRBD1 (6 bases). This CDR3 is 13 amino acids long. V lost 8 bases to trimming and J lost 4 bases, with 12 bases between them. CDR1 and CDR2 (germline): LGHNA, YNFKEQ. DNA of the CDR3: TGTGCCAGCCGGCGGGGGGGCGGAAACACCATATATTTT. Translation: CASRRGGGNTIYF.

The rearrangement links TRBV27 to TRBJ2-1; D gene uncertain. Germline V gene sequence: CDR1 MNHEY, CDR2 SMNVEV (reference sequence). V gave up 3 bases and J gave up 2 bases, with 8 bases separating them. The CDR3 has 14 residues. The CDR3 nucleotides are TGTGCCAGCAGTTTGGCTAGTACCTACAATGAGCAGTTCTTC. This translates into CASSLASTYNEQFF.

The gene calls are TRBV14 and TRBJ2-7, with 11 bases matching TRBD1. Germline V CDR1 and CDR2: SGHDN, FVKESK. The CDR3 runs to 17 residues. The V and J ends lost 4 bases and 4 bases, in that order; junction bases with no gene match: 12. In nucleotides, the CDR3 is TGTGCCAGCAGCCCCTACAGCCGGGACAGGGGGAGGTACGAGCAGTACTTC. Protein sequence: CASSPYSRDRGRYEQYF.

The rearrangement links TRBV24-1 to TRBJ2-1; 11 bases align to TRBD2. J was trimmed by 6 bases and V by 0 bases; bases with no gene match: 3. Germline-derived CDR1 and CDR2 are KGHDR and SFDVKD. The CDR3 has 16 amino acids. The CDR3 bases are TGTGCCACCAGTGATTTGCCACTAGCGGGAGCCAATGAGCAGTTCTTC. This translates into CATSDLPLAGANEQFF.

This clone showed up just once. The CDR3, as DNA: TGTGCCAGCAGTGGGGGACTAGCGGGAGAAAACGAGCAGTACTTC. This gives the protein CASSGGLAGENEQYF. V usage is TRBV9 and J usage is TRBJ2-7; TRBD2 aligns across 14 bases. CDR1 SGDLS and CDR2 YYNGEE come from the germline V gene. The CDR3 extends over 15 amino acids. The V and J ends lost 5 bases and 5 bases, in that order; junction bases with no gene match: 6.

This CDR3 reads CATSRDRAGELFF. DNA for the CDR3: TGTGCCACCAGCAGAGATCGGGCCGGGGAGCTGTTTTTT. This chain links TRBV15 with TRBJ2-2; D is unclear. The V gene lost 0 bases and the J gene lost 6 bases, with 5 bases spanning the gap. The CDR3 extends over 13 amino acids. Germline CDR1 and CDR2: LNHNV and YYDKDF (reference sequence).

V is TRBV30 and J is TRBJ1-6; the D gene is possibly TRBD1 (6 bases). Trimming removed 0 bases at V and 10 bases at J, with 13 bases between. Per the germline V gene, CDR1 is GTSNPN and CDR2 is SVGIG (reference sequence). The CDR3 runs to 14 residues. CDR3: CAWSVNRVGSPLHF. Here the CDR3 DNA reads TGTGCCTGGAGTGTTAACAGGGTGGGATCACCCCTCCACTTT.

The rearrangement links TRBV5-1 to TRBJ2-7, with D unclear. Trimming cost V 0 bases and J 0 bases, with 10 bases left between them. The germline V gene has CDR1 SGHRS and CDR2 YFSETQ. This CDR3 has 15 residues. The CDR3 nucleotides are TGCGCCAGCAGCTTGGCCACGGGTAGCTCCTACGAGCAGTACTTC. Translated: CASSLATGSSYEQYF.

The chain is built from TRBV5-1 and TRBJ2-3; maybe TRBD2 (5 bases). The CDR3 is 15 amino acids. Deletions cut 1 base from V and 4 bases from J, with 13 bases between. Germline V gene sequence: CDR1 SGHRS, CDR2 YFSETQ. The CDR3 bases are TGCGCCAGCAGCTTGAAGACGGGAAGCGCAGATACGCAGTATTTT. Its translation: CASSLKTGSADTQYF.

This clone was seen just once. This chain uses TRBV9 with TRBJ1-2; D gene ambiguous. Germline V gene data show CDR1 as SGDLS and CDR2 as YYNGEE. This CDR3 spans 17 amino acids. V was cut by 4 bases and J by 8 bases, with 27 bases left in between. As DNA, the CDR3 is TGTGCCAGCAGCAGCGTAGCGAAGGGTATGTCTCTACGGGGCTACACCTTC. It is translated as CASSSVAKGMSLRGYTF.

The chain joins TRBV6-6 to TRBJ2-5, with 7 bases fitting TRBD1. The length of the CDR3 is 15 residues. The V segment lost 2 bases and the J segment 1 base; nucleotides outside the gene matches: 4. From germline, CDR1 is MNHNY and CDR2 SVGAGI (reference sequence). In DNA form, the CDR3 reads TGTGCCAGCAGTTACCGACAGGGCCTCCAAGAGACCCAGTACTTC. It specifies CASSYRQGLQETQYF.

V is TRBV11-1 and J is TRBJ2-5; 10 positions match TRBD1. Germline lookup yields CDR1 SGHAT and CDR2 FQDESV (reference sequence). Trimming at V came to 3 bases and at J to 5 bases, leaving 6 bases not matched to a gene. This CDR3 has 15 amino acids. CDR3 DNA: TGTGCCAGCAGCTTCTTAACGACAGGGGGCGAGACCCAGTACTTC. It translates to CASSFLTTGGETQYF.

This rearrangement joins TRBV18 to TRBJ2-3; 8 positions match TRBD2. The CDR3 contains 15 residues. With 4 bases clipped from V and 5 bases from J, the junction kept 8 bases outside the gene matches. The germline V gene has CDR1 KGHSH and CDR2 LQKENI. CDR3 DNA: TGTGCCAGCTCACTACAAGCGGGAGCCATAGATACGCAGTATTTT. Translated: CASSLQAGAIDTQYF. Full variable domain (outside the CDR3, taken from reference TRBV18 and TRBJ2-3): NAGVMQNPRHLVRRRGQEARLRCSPMKGHSHVYWYRQLPEEGLKFMVYLQKENIIDESGMPKERFSAEFPKEGPSILRIQQVVRGDSAAYFCASSLQAGAIDTQYFGPGTRLTVL.

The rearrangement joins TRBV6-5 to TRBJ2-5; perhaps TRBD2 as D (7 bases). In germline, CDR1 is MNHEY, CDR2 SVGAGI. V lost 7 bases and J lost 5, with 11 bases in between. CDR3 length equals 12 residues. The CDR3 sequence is CASMEGGETQYF. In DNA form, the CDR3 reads TGTGCCAGCATGGAGGGGGGGGAGACCCAGTACTTC.

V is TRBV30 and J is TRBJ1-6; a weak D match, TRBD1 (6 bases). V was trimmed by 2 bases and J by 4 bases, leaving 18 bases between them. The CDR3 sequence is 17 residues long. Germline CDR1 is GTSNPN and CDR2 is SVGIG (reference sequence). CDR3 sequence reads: CAWSKLDSHLYNSPLHF. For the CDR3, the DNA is TGTGCCTGGAGTAAATTGGACAGTCATCTTTATAATTCACCCCTCCACTTT.

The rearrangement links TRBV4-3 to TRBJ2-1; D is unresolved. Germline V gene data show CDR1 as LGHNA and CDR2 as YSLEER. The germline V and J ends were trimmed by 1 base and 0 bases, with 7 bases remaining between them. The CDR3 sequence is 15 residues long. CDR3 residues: CASSQGLTSYNEQFF. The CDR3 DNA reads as TGCGCCAGCAGCCAAGGCCTAACCTCCTACAATGAGCAGTTCTTC.

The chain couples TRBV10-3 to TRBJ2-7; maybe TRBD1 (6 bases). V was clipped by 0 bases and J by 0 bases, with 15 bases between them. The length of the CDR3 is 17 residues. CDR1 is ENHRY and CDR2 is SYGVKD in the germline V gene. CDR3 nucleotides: TGTGCCATCAGTGAGTCAATAGGGCAGGGGAGCTCCTACGAGCAGTACTTC. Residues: CAISESIGQGSSYEQYF.

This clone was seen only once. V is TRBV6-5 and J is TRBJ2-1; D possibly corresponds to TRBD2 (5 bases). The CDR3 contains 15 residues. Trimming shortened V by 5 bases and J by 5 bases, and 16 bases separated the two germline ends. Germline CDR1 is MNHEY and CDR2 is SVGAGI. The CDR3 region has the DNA TGTGCCAGCAGTCCGCTGAGGACTTCTCACAATGAGCAGTTCTTC. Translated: CASSPLRTSHNEQFF.

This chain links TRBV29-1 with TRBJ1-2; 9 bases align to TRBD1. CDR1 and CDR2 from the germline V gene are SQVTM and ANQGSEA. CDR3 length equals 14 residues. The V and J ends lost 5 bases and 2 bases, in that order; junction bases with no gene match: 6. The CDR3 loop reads CSVWGTGPNYGYTF. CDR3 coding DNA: TGCAGCGTTTGGGGGACAGGGCCCAACTATGGCTACACCTTC.

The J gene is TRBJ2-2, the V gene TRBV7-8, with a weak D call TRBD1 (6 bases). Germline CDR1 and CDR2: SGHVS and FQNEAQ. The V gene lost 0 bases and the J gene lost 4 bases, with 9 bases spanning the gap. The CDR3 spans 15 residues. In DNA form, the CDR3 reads TGTGCCAGCAGCTTAGCGGGGGCTGGCACCGGGGAGCTGTTTTTT. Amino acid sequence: CASSLAGAGTGELFF.

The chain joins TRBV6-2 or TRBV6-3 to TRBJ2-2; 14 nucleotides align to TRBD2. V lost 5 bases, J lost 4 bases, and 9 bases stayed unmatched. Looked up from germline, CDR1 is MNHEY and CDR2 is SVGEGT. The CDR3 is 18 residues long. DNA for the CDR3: TGTGCCAGCAGTCCCGGGACTAGCGGGAGTTCGCTCACCGGGGAGCTGTTTTTT. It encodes CASSPGTSGSSLTGELFF.

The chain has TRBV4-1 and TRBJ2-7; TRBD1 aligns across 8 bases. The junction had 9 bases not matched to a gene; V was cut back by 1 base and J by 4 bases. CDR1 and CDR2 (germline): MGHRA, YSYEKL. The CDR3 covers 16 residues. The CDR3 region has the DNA TGCGCCAGCAGCCAAGCAAACAGGGGGAGGTCGTACGAGCAGTACTTC. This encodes CASSQANRGRSYEQYF.

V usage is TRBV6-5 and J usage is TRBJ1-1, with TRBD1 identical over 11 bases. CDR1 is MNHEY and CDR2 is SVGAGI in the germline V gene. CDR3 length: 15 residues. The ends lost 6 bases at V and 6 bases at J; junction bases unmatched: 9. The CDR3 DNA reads TGTGCCAGCAGGAACCCCCGGGACAGGGGGGCTGAAGCTTTCTTT. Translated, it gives CASRNPRDRGAEAFF.

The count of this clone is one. CDR3: CASRTTMTGYRETQYF. As DNA, the CDR3 is TGTGCCAGCAGGACCACAATGACAGGGTATCGAGAGACCCAGTACTTC. The genes are TRBV28 and TRBJ2-5; 7 nucleotides line up with TRBD1. This CDR3 is built from 16 residues. Germline loops: CDR1 MDHEN, CDR2 SYDVKM. The V and J ends lost 6 bases and 4 bases, in that order; junction bases with no gene match: 14.